The TCR beta chain described here comes from a study of metastatic and nonmetastatic thyroid tumors (dated by TCRdb to the early 2020s). General notes on the study: Repertoires were compared across peripheral blood and tumor or nodule tissue samples from malignant and benign thyroid patients. Here is what the overall study found, with its caveats: TCR beta diversity was reported as significantly higher in malignant tumors than in benign nodules, in both blood and tumor samples.

The protocol used for the library was PCR. Data came from an Illumina HiSeq 4000. High-throughput sequencing was used to profile the TCR beta-chain CDR3 region of every patient. The study's own analysis went as follows. The researchers built a classifier to tell apart papillary thyroid cancer patients with distant metastasis, based on CDR3 differences among clinicopathological groups. The Shannon index was used to assess repertoire diversity, and the Morisita-Horn index was used to assess tumor-blood repertoire similarity. TCRdb reran the public reads through fastp at Q25 and MiXCR, keeping productive beta chains. The V and J calls were determined by TCRdb, not by the authors. The sample table holds 35,000 to 50,000 clones, of which roughly a sixth were seen once. The top ten constitute around 9.9% of the sample. No treatment had been received by any patient before thyroid surgery. Using T-cell receptor beta sequencing, the researchers looked back retrospectively at clinical samples from patients, gathered between about 2011 and 2019.

This clone was seen more than once but under ten times. Which antigen it targets is not known. A much larger clone lies one base from this, so it may be a read error. This sequence was found in a female donor with papillary thyroid cancer or a benign thyroid nodule (not recorded which). Some clones in this sample may be carry-over from other donors' samples. Sequencing input: tumor tissue.

The DNA sequence is given as TGTGCCATCAGTGCCGACTGGAGTGAGCAGTTCTTC. Translated, it reads CAISADWSEQFF. Rearrangement joined TRBV10-3 to TRBJ2-1, with the D gene not confidently named. The germline V gene gives CDR1 as ENHRY and CDR2 as SYGVKD. From cysteine to phenylalanine, the CDR3 is 12 amino acids long. CDR3 DNA is the only sequence kept; it has 36 bases, read in frame from the first base. A distance of 10 bases separates the germline ends of V and J, which lose 4 bases and 9 bases respectively.